Reported below is one T cell receptor beta chain. This specimen belongs to a study of patients and donors after allogeneic stem cell transplantation. TCRdb recomputed calls from the RT-PCR reads with MiXCR, one row per CDR3 protein. The table lists about a million distinct CDR3 sequences, 15% to 20% of them singletons. The source material was blood, either unsorted or a sorted T cell fraction (not recorded which). This receptor was obtained from a human donor who was either an allogeneic HSCT recipient or a stem cell or donor lymphocyte infusion donor (not recorded which). It is not recorded whose cells these are; they may come from a transplant donor.

The CDR3 spells CASSHTDRGLHTGELFF. The CDR3 DNA sequence: TGTGCCAGCAGCCATACGGACAGGGGGCTCCACACCGGGGAGCTGTTTTTT. This chain connects TRBV7-9 to TRBJ2-2; 11 nucleotides line up with TRBD1. Losses at the gene ends were 5 bases for V and 3 bases for J; bases not matched to a gene: 8. Germline values: CDR1 SEHNR, CDR2 FQNEAQ (reference sequence). The CDR3 loop spans 17 amino acids.